This T cell receptor (beta chain) derives from a study of cytomegalovirus exposure and HLA in healthy donors. General study results and limits: Researchers counted around 170 TCR beta chains as cytomegalovirus-associated.

The V gene lost 5 bases and the J gene lost 1 base, with 14 bases spanning the gap. The CDR3 has 15 residues. Germline values: CDR1 SNHLY, CDR2 FYNNEI. The PCR employed 60 Vbeta primers together with 13 Jbeta primers. Using immunoSEQ multiplex PCR, the repertoire was profiled, and TCRdb retains in-frame clones only, with some absent. The table has 90,000 to 150,000 clones, about 83% seen once; the top ten hold approximately 2.5%. This clone was recorded only once. Its specificity is not known. What was sequenced was PBMCs. The TCR comes from a female donor in good health and CMV-seronegative. The V call is TRBV2, the J call TRBJ1-1; D is possibly TRBD1 (6 bases). The CDR3 reads CASSLGGLGNTEAFF. The CDR3 DNA follows: TGTGCCAGCAGTTTAGGGGGTCTTGGGAACACTGAAGCTTTCTTT.